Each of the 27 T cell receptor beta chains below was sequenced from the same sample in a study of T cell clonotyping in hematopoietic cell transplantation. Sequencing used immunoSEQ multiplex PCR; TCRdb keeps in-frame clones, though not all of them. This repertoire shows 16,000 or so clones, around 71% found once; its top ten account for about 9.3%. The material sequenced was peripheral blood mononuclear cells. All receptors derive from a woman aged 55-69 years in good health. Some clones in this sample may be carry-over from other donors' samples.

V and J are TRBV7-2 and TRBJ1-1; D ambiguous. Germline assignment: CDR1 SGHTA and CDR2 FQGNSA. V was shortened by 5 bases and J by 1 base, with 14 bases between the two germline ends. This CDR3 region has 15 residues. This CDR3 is CASSPLGSRNTEAFF. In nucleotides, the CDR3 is TGTGCCAGCAGCCCTTTAGGGTCCCGGAACACTGAAGCTTTCTTT.

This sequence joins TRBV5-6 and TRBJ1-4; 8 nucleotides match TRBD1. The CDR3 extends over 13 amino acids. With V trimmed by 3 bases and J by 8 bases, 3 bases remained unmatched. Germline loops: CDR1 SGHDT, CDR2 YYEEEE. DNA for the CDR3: TGTGCCAGCAGCTCGGACAGGGCCGAAAAACTGTTTTTT. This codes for CASSSDRAEKLFF.

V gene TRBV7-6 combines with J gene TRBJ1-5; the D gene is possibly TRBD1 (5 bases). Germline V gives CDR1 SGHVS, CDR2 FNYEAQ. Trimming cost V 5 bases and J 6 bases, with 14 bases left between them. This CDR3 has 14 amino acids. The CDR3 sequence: CASSAAGQIQPQHF. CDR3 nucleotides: TGTGCCAGCAGCGCGGCGGGGCAGATTCAGCCCCAGCATTTT.

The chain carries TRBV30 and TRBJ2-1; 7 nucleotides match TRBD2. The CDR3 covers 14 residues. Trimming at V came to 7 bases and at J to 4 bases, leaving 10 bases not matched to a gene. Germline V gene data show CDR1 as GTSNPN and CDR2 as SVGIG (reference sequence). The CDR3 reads CAYEGRESYNEQFF. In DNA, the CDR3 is TGTGCCTATGAGGGGCGGGAGTCGTACAATGAGCAGTTCTTC.

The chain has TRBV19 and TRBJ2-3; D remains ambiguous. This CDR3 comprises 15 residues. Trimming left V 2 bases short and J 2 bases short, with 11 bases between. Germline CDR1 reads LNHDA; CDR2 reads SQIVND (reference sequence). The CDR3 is CASSIRPNPTDTQYF. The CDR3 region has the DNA TGTGCCAGTAGTATAAGGCCAAACCCCACAGATACGCAGTATTTT.

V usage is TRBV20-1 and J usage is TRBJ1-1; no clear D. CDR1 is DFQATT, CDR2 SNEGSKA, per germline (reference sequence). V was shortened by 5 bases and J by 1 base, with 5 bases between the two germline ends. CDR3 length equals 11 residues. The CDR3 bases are TGCAGTGCTGAAAAGAACACTGAAGCTTTCTTT. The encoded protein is CSAEKNTEAFF.

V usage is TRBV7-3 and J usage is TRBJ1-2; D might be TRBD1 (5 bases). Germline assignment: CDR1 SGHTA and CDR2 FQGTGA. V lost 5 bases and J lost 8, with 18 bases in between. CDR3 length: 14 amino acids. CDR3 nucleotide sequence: TGTGCCAGCAGCCCGGGGTCGGGGGAGTGGGGCTACACCTTC. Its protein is CASSPGSGEWGYTF.

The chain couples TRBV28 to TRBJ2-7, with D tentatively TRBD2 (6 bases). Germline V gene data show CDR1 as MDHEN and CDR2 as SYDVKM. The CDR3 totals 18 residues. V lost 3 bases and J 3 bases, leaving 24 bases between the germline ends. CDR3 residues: CASSFLTTRIGRLYEQYF. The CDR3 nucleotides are TGTGCCAGCAGTTTCCTTACGACACGTATTGGGAGGCTCTACGAGCAGTACTTC.

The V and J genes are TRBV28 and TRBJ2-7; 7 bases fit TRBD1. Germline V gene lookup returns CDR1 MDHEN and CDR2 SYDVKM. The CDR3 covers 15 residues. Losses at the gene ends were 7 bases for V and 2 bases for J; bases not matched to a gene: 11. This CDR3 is CASIEPGQLTYEQYF. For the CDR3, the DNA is TGTGCCAGCATCGAGCCGGGACAGCTTACCTACGAGCAGTACTTC.

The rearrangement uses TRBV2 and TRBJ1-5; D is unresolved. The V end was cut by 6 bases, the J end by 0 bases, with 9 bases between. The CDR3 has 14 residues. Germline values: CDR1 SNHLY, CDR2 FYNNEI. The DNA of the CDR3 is TGTGCCAGCAGGCGGACGGTTAGCAATCAGCCCCAGCATTTT. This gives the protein CASRRTVSNQPQHF.

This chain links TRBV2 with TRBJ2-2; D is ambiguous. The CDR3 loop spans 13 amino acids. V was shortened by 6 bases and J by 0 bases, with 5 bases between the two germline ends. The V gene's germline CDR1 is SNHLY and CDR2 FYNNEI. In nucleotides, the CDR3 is TGTGCCAGCAGGGTAACGAACACCGGGGAGCTGTTTTTT. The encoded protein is CASRVTNTGELFF.

For the CDR3, the DNA is TGTGCCAGTCGTAGGGACACCCCGAGGGAGACCCAGTACTTC. Translating gives CASRRDTPRETQYF. V usage is TRBV7-2 and J usage is TRBJ2-5, with D possibly matching TRBD1 (6 bases). CDR1 and CDR2 from the germline V gene are SGHTA and FQGNSA. CDR3 length: 14 residues. The V end lost 9 bases, the J end lost 5 bases, and 19 bases lay between the germline ends.

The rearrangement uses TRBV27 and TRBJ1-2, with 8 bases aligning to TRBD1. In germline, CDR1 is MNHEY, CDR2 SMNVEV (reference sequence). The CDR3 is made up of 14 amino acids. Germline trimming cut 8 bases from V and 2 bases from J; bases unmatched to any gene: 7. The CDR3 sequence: CASGRTGNNYGYTF. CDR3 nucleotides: TGTGCCAGCGGTAGGACAGGGAACAACTATGGCTACACCTTC.

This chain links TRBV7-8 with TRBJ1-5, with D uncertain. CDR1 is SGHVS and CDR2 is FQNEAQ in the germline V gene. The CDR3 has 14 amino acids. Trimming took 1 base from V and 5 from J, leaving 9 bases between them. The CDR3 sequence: CASSLELGDQPQHF. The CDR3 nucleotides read TGTGCCAGCAGCTTAGAACTCGGGGATCAGCCCCAGCATTTT.

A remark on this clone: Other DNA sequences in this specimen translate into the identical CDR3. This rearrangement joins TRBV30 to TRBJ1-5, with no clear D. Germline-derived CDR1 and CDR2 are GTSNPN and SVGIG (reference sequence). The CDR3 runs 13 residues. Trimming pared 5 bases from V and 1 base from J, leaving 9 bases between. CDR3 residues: CAWSAGSNQPQHF. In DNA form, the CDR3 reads TGTGCCTGGTCTGCGGGGAGCAATCAGCCCCAGCATTTT.

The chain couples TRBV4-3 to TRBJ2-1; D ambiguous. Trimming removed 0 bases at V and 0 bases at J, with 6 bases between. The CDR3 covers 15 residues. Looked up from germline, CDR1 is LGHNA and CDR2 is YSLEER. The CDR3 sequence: CASSQDRSSYNEQFF. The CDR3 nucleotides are TGCGCCAGCAGCCAAGACAGAAGCTCCTACAATGAGCAGTTCTTC.

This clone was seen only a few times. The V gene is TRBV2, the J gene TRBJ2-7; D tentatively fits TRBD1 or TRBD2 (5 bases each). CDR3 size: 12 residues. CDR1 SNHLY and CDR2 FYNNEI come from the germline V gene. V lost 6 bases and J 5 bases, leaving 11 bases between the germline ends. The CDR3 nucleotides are TGTGCCAGCAGCGGTGTGGGGGACGAGCAGTACTTC. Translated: CASSGVGDEQYF.

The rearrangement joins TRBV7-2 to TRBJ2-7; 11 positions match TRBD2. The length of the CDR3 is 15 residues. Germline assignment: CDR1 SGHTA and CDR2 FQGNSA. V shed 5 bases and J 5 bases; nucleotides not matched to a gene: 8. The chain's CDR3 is CASSPTSGSSHEQYF. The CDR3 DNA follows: TGTGCCAGCAGCCCCACTAGCGGGAGTTCCCACGAGCAGTACTTC. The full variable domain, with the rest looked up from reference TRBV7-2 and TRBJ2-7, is GAGVSQSPSNKVTEKGKDVELRCDPISGHTALYWYRQSLGQGLEFLIYFQGNSAPDKSGLPSDRFSAERTGGSVSTLTIQRTQQEDSAVYLCASSPTSGSSHEQYFGPGTRLTVT.

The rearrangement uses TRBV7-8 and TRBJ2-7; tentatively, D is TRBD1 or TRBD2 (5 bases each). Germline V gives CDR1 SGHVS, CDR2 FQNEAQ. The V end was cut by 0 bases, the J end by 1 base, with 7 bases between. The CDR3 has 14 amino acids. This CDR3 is CASSLAEGSYEQYF. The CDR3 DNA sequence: TGTGCCAGCAGCTTAGCCGAGGGGTCCTACGAGCAGTACTTC. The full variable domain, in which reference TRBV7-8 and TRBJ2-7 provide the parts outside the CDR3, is GAGVSQSPRYKVAKRGQDVALRCDPISGHVSLFWYQQALGQGPEFLTYFQNEAQLDKSGLPSDRFFAERPEGSVSTLKIQRTQQEDSAVYLCASSLAEGSYEQYFGPGTRLTVT.

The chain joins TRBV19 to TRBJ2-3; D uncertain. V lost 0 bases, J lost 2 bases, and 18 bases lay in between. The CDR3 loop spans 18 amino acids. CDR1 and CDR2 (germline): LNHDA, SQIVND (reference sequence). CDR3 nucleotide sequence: TGTGCCAGTAGTATAGAATTAAGGCGACTCACTACCACAGATACGCAGTATTTT. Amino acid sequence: CASSIELRRLTTTDTQYF.

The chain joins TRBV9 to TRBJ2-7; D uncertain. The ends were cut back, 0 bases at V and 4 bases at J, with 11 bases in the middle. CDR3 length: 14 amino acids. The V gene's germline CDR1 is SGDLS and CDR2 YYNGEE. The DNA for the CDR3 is TGTGCCAGCAGCGTAGACGGCTCAGAATACGAGCAGTACTTC. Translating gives CASSVDGSEYEQYF.

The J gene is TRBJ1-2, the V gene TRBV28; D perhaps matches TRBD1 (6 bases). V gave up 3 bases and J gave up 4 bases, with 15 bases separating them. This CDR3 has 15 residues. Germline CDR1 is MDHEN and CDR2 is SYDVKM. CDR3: CASSFGWGGSYGYTF. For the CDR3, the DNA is TGTGCCAGCAGTTTTGGTTGGGGGGGCAGCTATGGCTACACCTTC.

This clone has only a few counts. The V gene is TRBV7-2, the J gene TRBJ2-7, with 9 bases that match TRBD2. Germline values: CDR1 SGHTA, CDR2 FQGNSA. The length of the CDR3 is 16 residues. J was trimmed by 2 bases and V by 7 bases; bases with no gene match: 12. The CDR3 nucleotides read TGTGCCAGCACCCGCGGCGGGGGGGGCTTAACCTACGAGCAGTACTTC. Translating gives CASTRGGGGLTYEQYF.

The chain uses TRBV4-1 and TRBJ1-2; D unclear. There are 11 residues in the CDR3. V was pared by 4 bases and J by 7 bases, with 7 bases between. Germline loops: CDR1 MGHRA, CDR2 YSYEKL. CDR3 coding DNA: TGCGCCAGCAGCCGGACGGGTGGCTACACCTTC. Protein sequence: CASSRTGGYTF.

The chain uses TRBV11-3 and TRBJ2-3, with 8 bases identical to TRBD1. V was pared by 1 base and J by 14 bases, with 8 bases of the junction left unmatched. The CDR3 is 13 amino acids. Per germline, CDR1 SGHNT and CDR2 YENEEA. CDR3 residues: CASSLGSDRARYF. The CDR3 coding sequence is TGTGCCAGCAGCTTAGGATCGGACAGGGCCCGGTATTTT.

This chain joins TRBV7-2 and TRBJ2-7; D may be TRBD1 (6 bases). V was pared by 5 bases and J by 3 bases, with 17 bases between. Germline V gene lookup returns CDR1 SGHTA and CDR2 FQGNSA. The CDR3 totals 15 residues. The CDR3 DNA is TGTGCCAGCAGCCAAGCTCCGGGACATTACTACGAGCAGTACTTC. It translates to CASSQAPGHYYEQYF.

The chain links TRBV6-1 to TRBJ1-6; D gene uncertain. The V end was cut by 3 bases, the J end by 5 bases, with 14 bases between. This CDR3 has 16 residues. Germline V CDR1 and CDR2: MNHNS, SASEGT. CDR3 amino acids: CASSDRGGRDNSPLHF. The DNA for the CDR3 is TGTGCCAGCAGTGATCGGGGAGGACGAGATAATTCACCCCTCCACTTT.